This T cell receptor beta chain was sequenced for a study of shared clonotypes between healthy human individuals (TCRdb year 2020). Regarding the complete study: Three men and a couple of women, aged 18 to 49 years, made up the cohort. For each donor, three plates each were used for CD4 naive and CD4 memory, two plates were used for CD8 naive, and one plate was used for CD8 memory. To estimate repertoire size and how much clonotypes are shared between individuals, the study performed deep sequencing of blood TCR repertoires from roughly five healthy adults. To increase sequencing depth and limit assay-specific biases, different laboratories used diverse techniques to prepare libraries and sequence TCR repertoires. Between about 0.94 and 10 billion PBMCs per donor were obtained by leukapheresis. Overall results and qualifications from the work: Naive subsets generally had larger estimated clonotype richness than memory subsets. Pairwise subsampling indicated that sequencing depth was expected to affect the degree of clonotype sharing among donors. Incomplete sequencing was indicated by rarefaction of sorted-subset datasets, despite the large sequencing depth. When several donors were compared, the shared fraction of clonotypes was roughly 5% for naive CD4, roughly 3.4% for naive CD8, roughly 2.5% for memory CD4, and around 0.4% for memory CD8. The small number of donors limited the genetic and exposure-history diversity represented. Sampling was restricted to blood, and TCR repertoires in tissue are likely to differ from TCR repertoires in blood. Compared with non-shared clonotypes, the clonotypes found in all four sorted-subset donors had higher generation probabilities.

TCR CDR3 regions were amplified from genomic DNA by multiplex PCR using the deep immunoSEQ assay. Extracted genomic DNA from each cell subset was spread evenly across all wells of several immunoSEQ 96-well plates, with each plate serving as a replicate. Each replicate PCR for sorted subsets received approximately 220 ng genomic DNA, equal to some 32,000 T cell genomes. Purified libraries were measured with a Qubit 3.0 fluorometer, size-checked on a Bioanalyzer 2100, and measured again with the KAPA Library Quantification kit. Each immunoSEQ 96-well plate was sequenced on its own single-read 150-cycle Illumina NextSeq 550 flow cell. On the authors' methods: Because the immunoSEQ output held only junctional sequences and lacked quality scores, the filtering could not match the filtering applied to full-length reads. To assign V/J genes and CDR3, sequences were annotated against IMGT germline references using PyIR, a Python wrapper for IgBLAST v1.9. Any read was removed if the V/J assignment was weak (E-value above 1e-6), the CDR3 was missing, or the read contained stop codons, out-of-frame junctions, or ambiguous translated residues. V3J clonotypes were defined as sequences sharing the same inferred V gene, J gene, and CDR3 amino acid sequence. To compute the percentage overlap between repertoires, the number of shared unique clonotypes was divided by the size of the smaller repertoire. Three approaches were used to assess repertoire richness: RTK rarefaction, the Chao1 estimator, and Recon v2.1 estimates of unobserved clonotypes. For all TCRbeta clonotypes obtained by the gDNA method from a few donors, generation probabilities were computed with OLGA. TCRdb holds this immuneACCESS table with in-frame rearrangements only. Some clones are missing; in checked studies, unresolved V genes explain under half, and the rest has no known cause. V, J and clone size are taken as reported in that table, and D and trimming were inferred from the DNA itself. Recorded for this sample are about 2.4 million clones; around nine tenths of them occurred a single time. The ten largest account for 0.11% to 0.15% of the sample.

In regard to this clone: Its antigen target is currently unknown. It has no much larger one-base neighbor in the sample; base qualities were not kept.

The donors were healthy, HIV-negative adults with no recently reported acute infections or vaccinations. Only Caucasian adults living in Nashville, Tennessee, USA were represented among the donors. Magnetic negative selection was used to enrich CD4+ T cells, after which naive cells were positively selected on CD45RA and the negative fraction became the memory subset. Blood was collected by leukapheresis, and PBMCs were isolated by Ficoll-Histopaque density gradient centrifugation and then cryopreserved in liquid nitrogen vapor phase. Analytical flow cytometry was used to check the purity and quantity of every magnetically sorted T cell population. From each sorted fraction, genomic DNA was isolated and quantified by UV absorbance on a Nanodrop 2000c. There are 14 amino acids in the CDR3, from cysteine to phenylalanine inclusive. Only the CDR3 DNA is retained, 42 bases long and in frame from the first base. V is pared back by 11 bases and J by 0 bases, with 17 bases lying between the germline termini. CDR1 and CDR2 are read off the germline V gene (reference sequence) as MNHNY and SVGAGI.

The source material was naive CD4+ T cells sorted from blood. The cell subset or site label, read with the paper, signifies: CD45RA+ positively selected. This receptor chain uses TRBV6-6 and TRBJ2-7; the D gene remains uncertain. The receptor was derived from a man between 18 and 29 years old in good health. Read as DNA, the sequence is TGTGCCGGTAAGGCCCCGTGGAGCTCCTACGAGCAGTACTTC. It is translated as CAGKAPWSSYEQYF.